This T cell receptor beta chain was captured by sequencing in a study of cytomegalovirus exposure and HLA in healthy donors. Study conclusions and caveats: Productive rates of about 87% or about 30% were seen for most TCR beta V segments in an earlier analysis. Indistinguishability led to the exclusion of some V segments, TRBV6-2 and TRBV6-3 included. Altogether, 150 to 200 TCR beta chains were recorded as cytomegalovirus-associated. It was in a later analysis that TCR association rates were seen to vary by HLA locus, highest for DRB1 and lowest for HLA-C.

This CDR3 is built from 15 residues. CDR1 is SNHLY and CDR2 is FYNNEI in the germline V gene. V was cut by 2 bases and J by 0 bases, with 7 bases left in between. In regard to this clone: The target antigen is unknown.

PCR employed 60 Vbeta and 13 Jbeta primers. Clones were read by immunoSEQ multiplex PCR, and TCRdb kept only the in-frame ones, dropping some. The sample includes roughly 100,000 clones, around three quarters seen only once; the top ten take about 5.4%. Material: PBMCs. The sequence was collected from a young woman in good health and CMV-seropositive. The V and J genes are TRBV2 and TRBJ1-4, with D perhaps matching TRBD1 (5 bases). The DNA for the CDR3 is TGTGCCAGCAGTGAACGACAGACAACTAATGAAAAACTGTTTTTT. Translation gives CASSERQTTNEKLFF.